These T cell receptor beta chains were read from a single sample in a study of CD8 T cells in ankylosing spondylitis. TCRdb fed the 5' RACE reads into MiXCR, producing one record per CDR3 protein. The repertoire holds about 480,000 distinct CDR3 sequences, with roughly 18% as singletons. The sample taken for sequencing was blood, either unsorted or a sorted T cell fraction (not recorded which). These receptor sequences come from a male donor with ankylosing spondylitis. The CDR3 runs from the conserved cysteine through the conserved F or W.

v_call cdr3_length cdr3_aa
TRBV7-2 15 CASSLAWDSSYEQYF
TRBV12-3/TRBV12-4 16 CASSETLDRQGNTIYF
TRBV20-1 15 CSASPGGKSSYEQYF
TRBV6-1 15 CASSPLAGRRGEQFF
TRBV20-1 16 CSASGTQGLAASEQYF
TRBV5-1 11 CASSKEETQYF
TRBV20-1 15 CSAPNPGQGNSPLHF
TRBV6-1 14 CATKPGTANQPQHF
TRBV15 16 CATSRARWEHSNEQFF
TRBV10-3 14 CAISESGIGYGYTF
TRBV24-1 15 CATAPGRFNTDTQYF
TRBV20-1 13 CSAQGGASYGYTF
TRBV7-8 15 CASSLRSDDNQPQHF
TRBV7-6 15 CASSLDGAGTDTQYF
TRBV6-1 16 CASSGLTSGSTDTQYF
TRBV20-1 16 CSARGGQGAWNTEAFF
TRBV14 15 CASSQGLISYNEQFF
TRBV20-1 15 CSARDSKVGKNIQYF
TRBV24-1 16 CATSDPNGFSVGELFF
TRBV11-2 14 CASSSAGVGETQYF
TRBV7-8 12 CASSLLGRGYTF
TRBV12-3/TRBV12-4 15 CASTLSGRADNAQFF
TRBV15 18 CATSREGGKRSYNSPLHF
TRBV19 15 CASSQGTGGIYEQYF
TRBV7-3 17 CASSLIPGTGGGGELFF
TRBV7-9 16 CASSLGTGSKQETQYF
TRBV30 15 CAWSVRQGNYQPQHF
TRBV9 18 CASSSEQGFTFSYNEQFF
TRBV7-2 18 CASSLAPGTGLNNYGYTF
TRBV6-5 14 CASSYSGSALEQYF
TRBV7-6 18 CASSRQTSGGGRYNEQFF
TRBV7-2 15 CASSLRTGKGGEQYF
TRBV7-2 14 CASSSRQGHSPLHF
TRBV12-3/TRBV12-4 15 CASSLTELAKNIQYF
TRBV7-2 12 CASSFFSDEQFF
TRBV5-1 14 CASSLGGPYNEQFF
TRBV20-1 14 CSAAPRGGDFEQYF
TRBV20-1 16 CSARARGSGRYGEQYF
TRBV20-1 15 CSARDLDRGNGEQYF
TRBV12-3/TRBV12-4 15 CASSRIRAGASEQFF
TRBV6-4 13 CASSDSSFAPQYF
TRBV5-1 14 CASSSDGNNQPQHF
TRBV5-1 14 CASSETLTGAEQYF
TRBV21-1 17 CASSKARLGDGGTEAFF
TRBV18 15 CASSRAPLVNTEAFF
TRBV5-1 17 CASSSVGIGSGGNEQFF
TRBV3-1 13 CASSQFSQETQYF
TRBV6-2/TRBV6-3 14 CASSWISSYNEQFF